This TCR beta chain derives from a study of cytomegalovirus exposure and HLA in healthy donors. General study findings and limits: Some segments of the V type, notably TRBV6-2 and TRBV6-3, were excluded as indistinguishable.

In regard to this clone: Its antigen is currently unknown.

The PCR was carried out with 60 Vbeta primers and 13 Jbeta primers. Only in-frame clones appear in the TCRdb table, and some are missing; sequencing was by immunoSEQ multiplex PCR. This table has approximately 140,000 clones, roughly 80% appearing once. Germline V CDR1 and CDR2: SNHLY, FYNNEI. This CDR3 spans 12 amino acids. Trimming left V 2 bases short and J 15 bases short, with 14 bases between. Sequencing input: PBMCs. The genes are TRBV2 and TRBJ2-1; tentatively, D is TRBD2 (5 bases). This clonotype originated in a woman aged 40 to 50 in good health and CMV-seropositive. The chain's CDR3 is CASSEPTGRAFF. The CDR3 nucleotides read TGTGCCAGCAGTGAACCGACGGGGAGAGCGTTCTTC.